The TCR beta chain under discussion was sequenced for a study of T cell changes during pregnancy in multiple sclerosis. TCRdb keeps only in-frame clones here, not all; method: immunoSEQ multiplex PCR. The sample carries tens of thousands of clones, 91% recorded once. CDR1 is SGDLS and CDR2 is YYNGEE in the germline V gene. The CDR3 covers 16 residues. V lost 3 bases and J lost 6; bases outside the gene matches: 9. This TCR derives from a female donor with multiple sclerosis, enrolled in a pregnancy study. The gene calls are TRBV9 and TRBJ1-4; TRBD1 agrees at 9 bases. This specimen consisted of peripheral blood, obtained in the first trimester of pregnancy. The CDR3 nucleotides read TGTGCCAGCAGCGCTGGGACAGGGAAGGAGTATGAAAAACTGTTTTTT. Translation: CASSAGTGKEYEKLFF.